A single sample is the source of the 10 T cell receptor beta chains below, sequenced in a study of cytomegalovirus exposure and HLA in healthy donors. Primers: 60 Vbeta forward and 13 Jbeta reverse. TCRdb's table, derived via immunoSEQ multiplex PCR, lists solely in-frame clones and lacks some. The sample carries around 150,000 clones, roughly 63% recorded once. Material for sequencing was PBMCs. The receptors stem from a woman aged 60-75 years in good health and CMV-seropositive.

This clone was observed once. The chain joins TRBV7-2 to TRBJ2-7, with unresolved D. In germline, CDR1 is SGHTA, CDR2 FQGNSA. V lost 8 bases to trimming and J lost 1 base, with 9 bases between them. The CDR3 covers 12 residues. The CDR3: CASGGGSYEQYF. The CDR3 DNA reads TGTGCCAGCGGCGGCGGATCCTACGAGCAGTACTTC.

The chain has TRBV5-1 and TRBJ2-7, with 11 nucleotides matching TRBD2. The CDR3 is 18 amino acids. Per germline, CDR1 SGHRS and CDR2 YFSETQ. The J segment lost 0 bases and the V segment lost 0 bases, leaving 8 bases of the junction unmatched. CDR3 region: CASSLGGTSGGSSYEQYF. CDR3 sequence (DNA): TGCGCCAGCAGCTTGGGGGGGACTAGCGGAGGAAGCTCCTACGAGCAGTACTTC.

For the CDR3, the DNA is TGCGCCAGCAGCTTTTCTTTAGGGACAGGCCCTATTGAGCAGTTCTTC. Translating it yields CASSFSLGTGPIEQFF. The chain recombines TRBV5-1 with TRBJ2-1; 8 nucleotides agree with TRBD1. CDR3 size: 16 residues. Germline trimming cut 2 bases from V and 9 bases from J; bases unmatched to any gene: 13. Germline V gene lookup returns CDR1 SGHRS and CDR2 YFSETQ.

This chain links TRBV25-1 with TRBJ2-3, with 13 positions matching TRBD2. Germline loops: CDR1 MGHDK, CDR2 SYGVNS. With V trimmed by 5 bases and J by 3 bases, 5 bases remained unmatched. This CDR3 is built from 16 residues. The chain's CDR3 is CASSLLAGGRTDTQYF. The CDR3 DNA follows: TGTGCCAGCAGTTTACTAGCGGGAGGGCGAACAGATACGCAGTATTTT.

This clone was seen a few times. The rearrangement uses TRBV19 and TRBJ2-5, with D perhaps matching TRBD1 (5 bases). V shed 4 bases and J shed 5 bases, with 17 bases lying between them. This CDR3 contains 15 residues. Per germline, CDR1 LNHDA and CDR2 SQIVND (reference sequence). The CDR3 nucleotides read TGTGCCAGTAGTAAGGGGCTAGGGGTGGACGAGACCCAGTACTTC. The encoded protein is CASSKGLGVDETQYF.

The gene calls are TRBV6-1 and TRBJ2-7, with a tentative D call TRBD2 (6 bases). CDR3 length: 13 residues. Germline loops: CDR1 MNHNS, CDR2 SASEGT. V lost 6 bases, J lost 3 bases, and 12 bases lay in between. This chain's CDR3 is CASRGTLSYEQYF. As DNA, the CDR3 is TGTGCCAGCAGAGGGACTCTCAGCTACGAGCAGTACTTC.

This rearrangement joins TRBV27 to TRBJ2-1; D is ambiguous. The germline V and J ends were trimmed by 0 bases and 3 bases, with 9 bases remaining between them. The CDR3 is made up of 15 amino acids. Germline assignment: CDR1 MNHEY and CDR2 SMNVEV (reference sequence). The CDR3 sequence is CASSLSPGNYNEQFF. The CDR3, as DNA: TGTGCCAGCAGTTTATCGCCCGGTAACTACAATGAGCAGTTCTTC.

This sequence joins TRBV28 and TRBJ2-7; D is uncertain. CDR3 length: 11 residues. Trimming removed 6 bases at V and 4 bases at J, with 7 bases between. CDR1 and CDR2 (germline): MDHEN, SYDVKM. The DNA for the CDR3 is TGTGCCAGCAGCCGAGGATACGAGCAGTACTTC. Its translation: CASSRGYEQYF.

The CDR3 region is CASSPPGTKETQYF. CDR3 DNA: TGTGCCAGCTCACCACCTGGGACAAAAGAGACCCAGTACTTC. The chain recombines TRBV18 with TRBJ2-5; the D gene is possibly TRBD1 (6 bases). The germline gives CDR1 KGHSH, CDR2 LQKENI. Trimming stripped 0 bases from V and 3 bases from J, with 8 bases between. CDR3 length: 14 amino acids.

This chain joins TRBV13 and TRBJ2-1, with D perhaps matching TRBD2 (7 bases). Trimming removed 4 bases at V and 9 bases at J, with 19 bases between. The CDR3 totals 15 residues. Germline values: CDR1 PRHDT, CDR2 FYEKMQ (reference sequence). The CDR3 DNA reads as TGTGCCAGCAGCTACCTGTTGCGGGGGCCCCTTGAGCAGTTCTTC. It codes for CASSYLLRGPLEQFF.